This T cell receptor beta chain stems from a study of T-cell memory formation after mild COVID-19 (dated by TCRdb to the early 2020s). In the study overall: Most TCR sequence clusters were specific to one of the two donors. T-cell clones expanding and contracting after mild COVID-19 in two donors were tracked by longitudinal TCRalpha and TCRbeta repertoire sequencing. The cohort was made up of two young adult volunteers, one female and one male, who were previously healthy.

From cysteine to phenylalanine, the CDR3 is 17 amino acids long. The DNA shown is the 51-base CDR3, in frame from base 1. In the germline V gene (reference sequence), CDR1 corresponds to LNHNV and CDR2 to YYDKDF. The germline ends are 15 bases apart after V is trimmed by 1 base and J by 0 bases. Ficoll-Paque density gradient centrifugation was used to isolate PBMCs. Broader findings and caveats from the paper: Balanced CD4/CD8 phenotypes were observed for clones contracting from day 15 to 85, whereas a bias towards CD4+ was observed for a second wave of clones expanding from day 15 to 37. The second-wave clones that peaked on day 37 were not confirmed to be SARS-CoV-2 specific. Contracting CD4+ clones were found mainly in CM and EM memory subsets, while CD8+ clones were enriched in EMRA. Only a couple of mild cases were covered by the study, and larger cohorts that include severe cases with pre-infection samples were considered necessary. Some responding clones were found in pre-infection memory, which suggests that pre-existing cross-reactive memory T cells took part in the SARS-CoV-2 response.

Sequencing used an Illumina NovaSeq 6000. cDNA libraries for TCRalpha and TCRbeta were prepared by 5'RACE using constant-segment primers, with sample barcodes and unique molecular identifiers added. Trizol reagent was used to extract RNA from every sample. The libraries were amplified in two PCR steps, and the second step added a second sample barcode and Illumina TruSeq adapters. Sequencing of libraries was performed on an Illumina NovaSeq with 2 x 150 bp paired-end reads. The original pipeline was this. With migec v1.2.7, reads were demultiplexed and then collapsed into UMI-guided consensus sequences. Using mixcr v2.1.11, UMI consensuses were aligned to TRA and TRB V and J templates and then assembled into clonotypes. A clonotype was counted as expanded or contracted only if both edgeR and NoisET called the change significant, with noise models trained on biological replicates. For edgeR calls, the thresholds were a false discovery rate-adjusted p below 0.01 and a log2 fold-change of 1. As an exploratory analysis of dynamics, max-normalized trajectories of the 1000 most abundant clonotypes were examined by PCA with hierarchical clustering. Separately sequenced CD4+ and CD8+ repertoires were used to assign a CD4 or CD8 phenotype to each responding clone. TCRdb reprocessing: public reads trimmed at Q25 with fastp, clones called with MiXCR, in-frame beta chains kept. Rows merge per CDR3 protein into single entries with the most common DNA and genes. These V and J calls derive from TCRdb rather than the authors' analysis. In all, the sample holds about 400,000 distinct CDR3 sequences, and roughly 15% of those were seen once. About a fifth of the sample rests with the top ten.

About this clonotype: This clone's antigen is unknown. Base qualities are missing; no much larger clone stands one base away.

The rearranged segments are TRBV15 and TRBJ1-2, with TRBD1 perhaps the D gene, on 5 matching bases. The source material was PBMCs or a T cell subset sorted from them (not recorded which). The source of this sequence is a man between 18 and 35 years old who had mild COVID-19 (a few samples of this study predate the infection). The sample titles of this study are shuffled in the database, so cell type and time point are left out; the donor was told from shared clones. The DNA is as follows: TGTGCCACCAGCAGAGCCGATGGGGCCCGGGCTAACTATGGCTACACCTTC. This is translated as CATSRADGARANYGYTF.